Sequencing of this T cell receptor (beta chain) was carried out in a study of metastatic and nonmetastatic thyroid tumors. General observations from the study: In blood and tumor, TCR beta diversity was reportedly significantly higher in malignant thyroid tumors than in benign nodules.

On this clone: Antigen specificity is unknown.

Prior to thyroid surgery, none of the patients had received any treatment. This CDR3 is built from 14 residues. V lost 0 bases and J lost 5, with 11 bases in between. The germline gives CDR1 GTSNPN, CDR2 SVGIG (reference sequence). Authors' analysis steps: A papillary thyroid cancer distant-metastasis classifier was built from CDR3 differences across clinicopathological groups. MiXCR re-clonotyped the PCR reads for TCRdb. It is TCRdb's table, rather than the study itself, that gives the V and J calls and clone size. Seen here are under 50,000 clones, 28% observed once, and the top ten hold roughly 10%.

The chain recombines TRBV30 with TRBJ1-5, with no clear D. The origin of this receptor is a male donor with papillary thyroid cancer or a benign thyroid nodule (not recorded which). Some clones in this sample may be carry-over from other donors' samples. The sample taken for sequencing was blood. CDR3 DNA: TGTGCCTGGAGTGTTGGGGTGCTAGATCAGCCCCAGCATTTT. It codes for CAWSVGVLDQPQHF.